The T cell receptor beta chain under discussion was sequenced for a study of identical twins. In TCRdb, the 5' RACE reads were re-called with MiXCR into one record per CDR3 protein. The sample consists of hundreds of thousands of distinct CDR3 sequences, over 9% of them appearing once. This clonotype was counted only a few times. V shed 8 bases and J 0 bases; nucleotides not matched to a gene: 9. Per germline, CDR1 MNHNS and CDR2 SASEGT. CDR3 length: 16 amino acids. This sample was also put to use in a study of yellow fever vaccine responses in identical twins. Turning to that study: Twin vaccine T cell responses reportedly seemed partly convergent, partly personalized.

This TCR was recovered from a woman between 18 and 29 years old in good health. The V and J genes are TRBV6-1 and TRBJ2-2; 7 bases are a match to TRBD1. Material: PBMCs. CDR3 region: CASARKGAPNTGELFF. The CDR3 DNA reads as TGTGCCAGCGCGAGGAAGGGGGCGCCGAACACCGGGGAGCTGTTTTTT.